This is a list of T cell receptor beta chains from one sample in a study of T cell changes during pregnancy in multiple sclerosis. Measured with immunoSEQ multiplex PCR; TCRdb has only the in-frame clones, and not every one. The data hold fewer than 75,000 clones, with approximately 90% observed a single time. The material was peripheral blood, obtained after pregnancy. These receptors came from a female donor in good health, enrolled as a control in a pregnancy study. Both conserved end residues are part of each CDR3. Fields, in order: J gene, D gene, V gene, clone size, CDR3 protein, CDR3 DNA. D genes are given only for firm matches. A clone size is listed for some rows: how often the clone was seen (once, few, many), or a class if it is expanded.

TRBJ2-7 - TRBV30 - CAWMGGTAYEQYF TGTGCCTGGATGGGCGGGACAGCCTACGAGCAGTACTTC
TRBJ2-3 TRBD2 TRBV4-3 - CASSRYSGGAGTTDTQYF TGCGCCAGCAGCCGGTATAGCGGGGGGGCCGGGACCACAGATACGCAGTATTTT
TRBJ2-5 TRBD2 TRBV5-1 - CASSPGTSGPQETQYF TGCGCCAGCAGCCCCGGGACTAGCGGGCCTCAAGAGACCCAGTACTTC
TRBJ2-2 TRBD1 TRBV7-2 - CATRGGQGITGELFF TGTGCCACAAGGGGGGGACAGGGCATCACCGGGGAGCTGTTTTTT
TRBJ1-1 TRBD1 TRBV6-4 - CASSDPGTGGDLYHLQNTEAFF TGTGCCAGCAGTGACCCCGGGACAGGGGGCGATCTTTATCACCTACAGAACACTGAAGCTTTCTTT
TRBJ2-1 - TRBV5-6 - CASSFRRTMYNEQFF TGTGCCAGCAGCTTTAGGAGGACTATGTACAATGAGCAGTTCTTC
TRBJ2-1 TRBD2 TRBV6-1 - CASSPGLAGTNEQFF TGTGCCAGCAGCCCGGGACTAGCGGGAACCAATGAGCAGTTCTTC
TRBJ2-7 - TRBV7-9 - CASSQGGDHYEQYF TGTGCCAGCAGCCAAGGGGGGGATCACTACGAGCAGTACTTC
TRBJ2-3 - TRBV11-2 - CASRDSGRGDTQYF TGTGCCAGCAGGGATAGCGGCAGGGGGGATACGCAGTATTTT
TRBJ1-1 - TRBV13 - CASSSETGTEAFF TGTGCCAGCAGCTCGGAGACGGGCACTGAAGCTTTCTTT
TRBJ1-2 - TRBV5-4 - CASSSTRRQDRGDYGYTF TGTGCCAGCAGCTCGACTAGACGACAGGATCGGGGGGACTATGGCTACACCTTC
TRBJ1-1 - TRBV5-1 - CASSLEGVRGTEAFF TGCGCCAGCAGCTTGGAAGGTGTCAGAGGCACTGAAGCTTTCTTT
TRBJ2-7 TRBD1 TRBV4-1 - CASSRTGTGSYEQYF TGCGCCAGCAGCCGCACCGGGACAGGATCTTACGAGCAGTACTTC
TRBJ1-5 - TRBV2 - CASIGVRGRSNQPQHF TGTGCCAGCATTGGAGTCCGGGGTCGTAGCAATCAGCCCCAGCATTTT
TRBJ1-3 TRBD1 TRBV9 - CASSPGDRAPLSGNTIYF TGTGCCAGCAGCCCCGGTGACAGGGCTCCACTCTCTGGAAACACCATATATTTT
TRBJ2-2 TRBD1 TRBV7-6 - CASSPMTGGIGELFF TGTGCCAGCAGCCCCATGACAGGGGGGATCGGGGAGCTGTTTTTT
TRBJ2-7 TRBD1 TRBV4-1 - CASSHTGTGSFEQYF TGCGCCAGCAGCCACACCGGGACAGGGTCCTTCGAGCAGTACTTC
TRBJ2-7 TRBD1 TRBV27 - CASSDRDYEQYF TGTGCCAGCAGCGACAGGGACTACGAGCAGTACTTC
TRBJ2-7 TRBD1 TRBV6-5 - CASSPDRDEQYF TGTGCCAGCAGTCCCGACAGGGACGAGCAGTACTTC
TRBJ1-1 TRBD1 TRBV6-5 - CASTTQGDTEAFF TGTGCCAGCACTACACAGGGGGATACTGAAGCTTTCTTT
TRBJ1-2 TRBD1 TRBV6-1 - CASSASRGTGGAGDTF TGTGCCAGCAGTGCATCTCGAGGGACAGGGGGAGCCGGGGACACCTTC
TRBJ2-7 TRBD1 TRBV5-1 once CASSLGTGPYEQYF TGCGCCAGCAGCTTGGGGACAGGGCCCTACGAGCAGTACTTC